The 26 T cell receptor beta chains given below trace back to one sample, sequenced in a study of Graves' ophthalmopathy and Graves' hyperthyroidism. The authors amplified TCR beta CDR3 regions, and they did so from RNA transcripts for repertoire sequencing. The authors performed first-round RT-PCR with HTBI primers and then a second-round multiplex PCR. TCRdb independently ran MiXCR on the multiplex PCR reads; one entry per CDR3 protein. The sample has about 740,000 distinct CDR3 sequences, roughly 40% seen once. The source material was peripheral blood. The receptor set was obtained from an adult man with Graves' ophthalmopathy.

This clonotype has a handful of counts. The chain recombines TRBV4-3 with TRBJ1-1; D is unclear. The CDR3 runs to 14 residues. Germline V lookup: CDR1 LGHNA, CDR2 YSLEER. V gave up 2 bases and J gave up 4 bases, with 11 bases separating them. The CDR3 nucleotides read TGCGCCAGCAGCCAAAACAGCTGGGCCACTGAAGCTTTCTTT. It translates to CASSQNSWATEAFF.

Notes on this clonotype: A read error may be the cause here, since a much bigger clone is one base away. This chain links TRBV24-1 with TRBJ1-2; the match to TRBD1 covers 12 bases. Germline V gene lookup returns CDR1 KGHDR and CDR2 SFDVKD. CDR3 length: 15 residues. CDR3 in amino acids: CVSSTGQGALYGYTF. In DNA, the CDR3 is TGTGTCAGCAGCACGGGACAGGGGGCTTTGTATGGCTACACCTTC.

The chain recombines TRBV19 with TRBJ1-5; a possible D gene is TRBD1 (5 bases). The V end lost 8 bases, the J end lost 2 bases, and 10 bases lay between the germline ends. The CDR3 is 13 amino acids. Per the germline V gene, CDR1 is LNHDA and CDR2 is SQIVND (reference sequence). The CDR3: CASSDRRNQPQHF. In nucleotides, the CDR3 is TGTGCCAGTTCCGACAGACGCAATCAGCCCCAGCATTTT.

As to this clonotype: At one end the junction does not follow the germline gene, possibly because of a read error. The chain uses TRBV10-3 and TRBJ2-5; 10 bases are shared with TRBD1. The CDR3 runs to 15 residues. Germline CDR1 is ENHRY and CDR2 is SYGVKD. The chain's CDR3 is CASSTQTGGWETQYF. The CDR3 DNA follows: TGTGCCAGCAGTACCCAGACAGGGGGCTGGGAGACCCAGTACTTC.

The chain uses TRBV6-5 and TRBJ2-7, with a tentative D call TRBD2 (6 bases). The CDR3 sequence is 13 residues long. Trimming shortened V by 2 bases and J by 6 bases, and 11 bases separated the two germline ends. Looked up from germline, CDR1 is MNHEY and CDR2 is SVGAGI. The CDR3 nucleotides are TGTGCCAGCAGTTACACCTGGGGGGTCGAGCAGTACTTC. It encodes CASSYTWGVEQYF.

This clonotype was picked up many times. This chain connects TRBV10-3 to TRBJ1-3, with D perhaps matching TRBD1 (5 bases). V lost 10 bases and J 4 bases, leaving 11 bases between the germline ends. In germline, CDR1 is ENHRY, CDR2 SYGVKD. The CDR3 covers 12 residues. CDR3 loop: CASRAAGNTIYF. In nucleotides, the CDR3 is TGTGCCAGCAGGGCAGCCGGAAACACCATATATTTT.

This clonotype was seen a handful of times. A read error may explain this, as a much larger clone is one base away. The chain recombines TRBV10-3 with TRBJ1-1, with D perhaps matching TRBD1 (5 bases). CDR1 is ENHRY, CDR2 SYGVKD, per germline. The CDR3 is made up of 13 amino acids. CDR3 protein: CAISQEMNAEAFF. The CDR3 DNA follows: TGTGCCATCTCACAGGAGATGAACGCTGAAGCTTTCTTT.

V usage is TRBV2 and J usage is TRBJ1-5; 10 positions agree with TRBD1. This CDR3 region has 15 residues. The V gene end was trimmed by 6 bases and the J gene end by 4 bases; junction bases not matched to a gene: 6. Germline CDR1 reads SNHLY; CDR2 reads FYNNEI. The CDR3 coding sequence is TGTGCCAGCAGATCGGACAGGGGGATTAATCAGCCCCAGCATTTT. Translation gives CASRSDRGINQPQHF. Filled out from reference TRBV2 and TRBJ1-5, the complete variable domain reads EPEVTQTPSHQVTQMGQEVILRCVPISNHLYFYWYRQILGQKVEFLVSFYNNEISEKSEIFDDQFSVERPDGSNFTLKIRSTKLEDSAMYFCASRSDRGINQPQHFGDGTRLSIL.

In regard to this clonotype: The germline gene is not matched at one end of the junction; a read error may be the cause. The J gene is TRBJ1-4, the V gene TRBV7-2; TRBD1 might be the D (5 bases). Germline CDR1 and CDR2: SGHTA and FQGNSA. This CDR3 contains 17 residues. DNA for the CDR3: TGCGCCAGCAGCCAAGATCGTGCCGGGGGGACTAATGAAAAACTGTTTTTT. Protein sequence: CASSQDRAGGTNEKLFF. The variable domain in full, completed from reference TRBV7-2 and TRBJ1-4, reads GAGVSQSPSNKVTEKGKDVELRCDPISGHTALYWYRQSLGQGLEFLIYFQGNSAPDKSGLPSDRFSAERTGGSVSTLTIQRTQQEDSAVYLCASSQDRAGGTNEKLFFGSGTQLSVL.

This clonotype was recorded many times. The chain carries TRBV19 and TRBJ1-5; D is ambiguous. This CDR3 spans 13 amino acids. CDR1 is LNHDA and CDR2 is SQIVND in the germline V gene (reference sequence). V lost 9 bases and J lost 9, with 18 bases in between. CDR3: CASNGPGMSPQHF. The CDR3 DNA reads TGTGCCAGCAACGGGCCGGGCATGTCGCCCCAGCATTTT.

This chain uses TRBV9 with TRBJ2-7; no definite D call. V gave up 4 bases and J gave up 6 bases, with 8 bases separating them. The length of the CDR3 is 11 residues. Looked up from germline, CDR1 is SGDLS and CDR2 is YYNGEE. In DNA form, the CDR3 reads TGTGCCAGCAGCCAGCCAGGCGAGCAGTACTTC. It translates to CASSQPGEQYF.

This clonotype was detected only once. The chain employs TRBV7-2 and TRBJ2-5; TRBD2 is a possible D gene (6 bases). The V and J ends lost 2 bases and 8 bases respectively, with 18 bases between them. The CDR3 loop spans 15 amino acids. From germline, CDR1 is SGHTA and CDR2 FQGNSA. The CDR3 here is CASSLREREEGTQYF. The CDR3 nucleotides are TGTGCCAGCAGCTTAAGGGAGAGGGAGGAAGGTACCCAGTACTTC.

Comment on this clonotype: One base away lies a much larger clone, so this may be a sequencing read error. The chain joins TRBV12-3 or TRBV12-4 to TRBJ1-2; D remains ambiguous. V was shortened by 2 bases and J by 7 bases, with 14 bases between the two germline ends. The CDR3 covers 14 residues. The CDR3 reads CASSLTVGESGYTF. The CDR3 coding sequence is TGTGCCAGCAGTTTAACGGTTGGCGAGAGTGGCTACACCTTC.

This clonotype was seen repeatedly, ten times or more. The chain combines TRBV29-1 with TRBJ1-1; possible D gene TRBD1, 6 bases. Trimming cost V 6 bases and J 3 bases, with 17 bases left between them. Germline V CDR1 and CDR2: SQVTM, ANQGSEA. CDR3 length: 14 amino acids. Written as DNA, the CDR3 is TGCAGCGTCTATATACAGGGCTCGCACACTGAAGCTTTCTTT. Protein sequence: CSVYIQGSHTEAFF.

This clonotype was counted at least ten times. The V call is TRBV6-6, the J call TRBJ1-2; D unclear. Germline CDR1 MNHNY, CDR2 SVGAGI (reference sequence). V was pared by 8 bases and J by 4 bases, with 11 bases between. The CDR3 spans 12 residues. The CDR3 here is CASEGRSYGYTF. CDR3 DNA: TGTGCCAGCGAAGGGAGAAGCTATGGCTACACCTTC.

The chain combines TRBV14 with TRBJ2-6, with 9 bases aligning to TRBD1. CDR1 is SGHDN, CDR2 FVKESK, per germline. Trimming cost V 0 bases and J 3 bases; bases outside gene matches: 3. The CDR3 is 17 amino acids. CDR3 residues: CASSQETGGLGANVLTF. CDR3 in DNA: TGTGCCAGCAGCCAAGAAACAGGGGGCCTTGGGGCCAACGTCCTGACTTTC.

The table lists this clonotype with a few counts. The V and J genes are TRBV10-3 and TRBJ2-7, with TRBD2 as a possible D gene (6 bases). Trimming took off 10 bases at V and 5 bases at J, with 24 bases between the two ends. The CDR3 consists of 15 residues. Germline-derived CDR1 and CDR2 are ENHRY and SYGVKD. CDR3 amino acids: CASSLGGAYSDEQYF. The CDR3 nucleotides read TGTGCCAGCAGCCTCGGCGGGGCTTATTCCGACGAGCAGTACTTC.

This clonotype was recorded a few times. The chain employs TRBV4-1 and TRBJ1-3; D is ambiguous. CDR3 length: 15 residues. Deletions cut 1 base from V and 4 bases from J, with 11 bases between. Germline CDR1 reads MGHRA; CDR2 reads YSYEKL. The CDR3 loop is CASSQAYSLGNTIYF. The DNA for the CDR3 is TGCGCCAGCAGCCAAGCTTACAGTCTCGGAAACACCATATATTTT.

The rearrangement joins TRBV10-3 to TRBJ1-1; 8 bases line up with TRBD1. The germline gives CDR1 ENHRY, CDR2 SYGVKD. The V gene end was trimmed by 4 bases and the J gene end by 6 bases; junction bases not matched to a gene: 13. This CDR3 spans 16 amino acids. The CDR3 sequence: CAISGQQGQETAEAFF. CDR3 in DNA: TGTGCCATCAGTGGTCAACAGGGACAGGAGACCGCTGAAGCTTTCTTT.

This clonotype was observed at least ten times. The CDR3 here is CASSLASGATYEQYF. DNA for the CDR3: TGTGCCAGCAGCTTGGCTAGCGGGGCGACCTACGAGCAGTACTTC. This sequence joins TRBV7-2 and TRBJ2-7; 9 bases agree with TRBD2. The V gene end was trimmed by 3 bases and the J gene end by 2 bases; junction bases not matched to a gene: 5. The CDR3 sequence is 15 residues long. Germline CDR1 reads SGHTA; CDR2 reads FQGNSA.

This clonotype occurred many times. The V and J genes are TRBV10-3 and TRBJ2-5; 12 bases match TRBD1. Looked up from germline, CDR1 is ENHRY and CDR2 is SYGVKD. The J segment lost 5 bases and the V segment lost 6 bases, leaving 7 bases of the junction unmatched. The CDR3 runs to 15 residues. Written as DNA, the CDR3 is TGTGCCATCAGCCGGGGACAGGGGGCGACGGAGACCCAGTACTTC. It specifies CAISRGQGATETQYF.

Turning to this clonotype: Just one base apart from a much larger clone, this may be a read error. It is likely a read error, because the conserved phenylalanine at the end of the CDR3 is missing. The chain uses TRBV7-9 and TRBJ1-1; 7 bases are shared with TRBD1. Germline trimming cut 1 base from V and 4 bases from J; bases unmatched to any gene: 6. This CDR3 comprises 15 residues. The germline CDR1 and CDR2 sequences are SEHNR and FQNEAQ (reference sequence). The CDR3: CASSLEGRGSTEAFL. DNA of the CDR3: TGTGCCAGCAGCTTAGAGGGCAGGGGGAGCACTGAAGCTTTCCTT.

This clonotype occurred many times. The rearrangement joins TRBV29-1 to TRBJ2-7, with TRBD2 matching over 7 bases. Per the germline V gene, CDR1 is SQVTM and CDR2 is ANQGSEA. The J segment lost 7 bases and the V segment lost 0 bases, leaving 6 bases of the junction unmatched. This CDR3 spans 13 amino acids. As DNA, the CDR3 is TGCAGCGTTGAAGATCAGGGTAGCGGGGAGCAGTACTTC. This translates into CSVEDQGSGEQYF.

The CDR3 sequence: CASSLGLRVRQETQYF. The CDR3 DNA follows: TGTGCCAGCAGCTTAGGTCTCCGTGTCCGGCAAGAGACCCAGTACTTC. The genes are TRBV11-2 and TRBJ2-5; no firm D call. The CDR3 totals 16 residues. V shed 1 base and J shed 2 bases, with 14 bases lying between them. Germline loops: CDR1 SGHAT, CDR2 FQNNGV.

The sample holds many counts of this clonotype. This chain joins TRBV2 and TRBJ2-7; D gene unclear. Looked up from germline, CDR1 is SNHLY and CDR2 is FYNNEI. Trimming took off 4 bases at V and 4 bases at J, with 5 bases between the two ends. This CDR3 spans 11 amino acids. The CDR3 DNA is TGTGCCAGCAGTGTCAGATACGAGCAGTACTTC. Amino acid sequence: CASSVRYEQYF.

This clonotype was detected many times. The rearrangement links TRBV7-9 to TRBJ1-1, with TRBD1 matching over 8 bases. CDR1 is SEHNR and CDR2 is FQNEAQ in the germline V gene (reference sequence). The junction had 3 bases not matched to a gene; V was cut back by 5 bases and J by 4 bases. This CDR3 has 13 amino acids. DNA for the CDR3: TGTGCCAGCAGCCTCGGGACAGGCACTGAAGCTTTCTTT. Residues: CASSLGTGTEAFF.